This TCR beta chain appears in the sequencing data of a study of CD8 T cells in ankylosing spondylitis. General study points: Within ankylosing spondylitis blood, a TCR beta motif made up of roughly eight highly homologous variants appeared to be characteristic.

Libraries of TCR beta came from quantitative 5'-RACE with molecular barcodes. TCRdb re-called the 5' RACE reads through MiXCR, storing one row per CDR3 protein. Of 55,000 or so distinct CDR3 sequences in the sample, 7.4% are singletons; the top ten hold over 7%. With 0 bases removed from V and 3 bases from J, the gap between germline ends came to 17 bases. Germline V gives CDR1 SGHRS, CDR2 YFSETQ. CDR3 size: 17 residues. Comments on this clonotype: The antigen is unknown.

This sequence joins TRBV5-1 and TRBJ2-3; D possibly corresponds to TRBD2 (5 bases). The TCR was taken from a female donor with ankylosing spondylitis or in good health (not recorded which). Source material: blood, either unsorted or a sorted T cell fraction (not recorded which). The CDR3 here is CASSLGLTLAGTDTQYF. The CDR3 DNA follows: TGCGCCAGCAGCTTGGGTCTTACCCTAGCAGGAACAGATACGCAGTATTTT.